These 32 T cell receptor beta chains were all obtained from the same sample, sequenced in a study of blood T cell repertoires in COVID-19. Generated by immunoSEQ multiplex PCR, the TCRdb table keeps only in-frame clones and is missing some. The table records roughly 200,000 clones, more than 80% of them present only once. Sequenced sample: peripheral blood. All receptors derive from a woman aged 55 to 70 with acute or convalescent COVID-19.

The CDR3 DNA is TGTGCCTGGAGTGCACTACAGGGTTTTGTCACTGAAGCTTTCTTT. Protein product: CAWSALQGFVTEAFF. The chain has TRBV30 and TRBJ1-1, with D perhaps matching TRBD1 (6 bases). V shed 1 base and J shed 4 bases, with 16 bases lying between them. This CDR3 spans 15 amino acids. Germline assignment: CDR1 GTSNPN and CDR2 SVGIG (reference sequence).

V usage is TRBV19 and J usage is TRBJ2-5; 16 nucleotides align to TRBD2. The J segment lost 5 bases and the V segment lost 4 bases, leaving 7 bases of the junction unmatched. The CDR3 contains 17 residues. The V gene's germline CDR1 is LNHDA and CDR2 SQIVND (reference sequence). The CDR3 loop reads CASSTGGLAGGPETQYF. DNA of the CDR3: TGTGCCAGTAGTACCGGGGGACTAGCGGGAGGGCCGGAGACCCAGTACTTC.

J is TRBJ1-1 and V is TRBV9; possibly TRBD1 for D (6 bases). Per germline, CDR1 SGDLS and CDR2 YYNGEE. V was pared by 0 bases and J by 0 bases, with 12 bases between. The CDR3 totals 16 residues. This chain's CDR3 is CASSVGQAMMNTEAFF. In nucleotides, the CDR3 is TGTGCCAGCAGCGTAGGACAGGCGATGATGAACACTGAAGCTTTCTTT.

The chain uses TRBV19 and TRBJ1-3, with D unresolved. Per the germline V gene, CDR1 is LNHDA and CDR2 is SQIVND (reference sequence). The CDR3 runs 14 residues. Trimming shortened V by 10 bases and J by 0 bases, and 13 bases separated the two germline ends. For the CDR3, the DNA is TGTGCCACCACTGAAATCCTCTCTGGAAACACCATATATTTT. It yields the protein CATTEILSGNTIYF.

About this clone: Other DNA sequences in this specimen translate into the identical CDR3. The gene calls are TRBV6-5 and TRBJ1-1; weak D call: TRBD1 (5 bases). In germline, CDR1 is MNHEY, CDR2 SVGAGI. CDR3 size: 14 residues. The V end lost 6 bases, the J end lost 1 base, and 12 bases lay between the germline ends. For the CDR3, the DNA is TGTGCCAGCAGACCTGGACAACCGAACACTGAAGCTTTCTTT. Encoded protein: CASRPGQPNTEAFF.

The V call is TRBV11-2, the J call TRBJ2-7; weak D call: TRBD1 (6 bases). The length of the CDR3 is 15 residues. The germline CDR1 and CDR2 sequences are SGHAT and FQNNGV. Deletions cut 3 bases from V and 2 bases from J, with 14 bases between. As DNA, the CDR3 is TGTGCCAGCAGCTTGTTTTCAGGACAGCCCTACGAGCAGTACGTC. It codes for CASSLFSGQPYEQYV.

V and J are TRBV29-1 and TRBJ2-1, with 10 positions matching TRBD1. With V trimmed by 4 bases and J by 4 bases, 4 bases remained unmatched. The CDR3 is 14 residues long. Germline V gives CDR1 SQVTM, CDR2 ANQGSEA. The CDR3 DNA reads as TGCAGCGTTGCCCAGGGACAGGGGTACAATGAGCAGTTCTTC. Encoded protein: CSVAQGQGYNEQFF.

The genes are TRBV7-3 and TRBJ1-1; D is ambiguous. The CDR3 loop spans 15 amino acids. Trimming took 4 bases from V and 0 from J, leaving 12 bases between them. Germline V gene sequence: CDR1 SGHTA, CDR2 FQGTGA. As DNA, the CDR3 is TGTGCCAGCAGCTCGCGGGCTGGCATGAACACTGAAGCTTTCTTT. Its translation: CASSSRAGMNTEAFF.

This chain joins TRBV7-6 and TRBJ2-1, with D possibly matching TRBD2 (5 bases). Trimming stripped 1 base from V and 6 bases from J, with 13 bases between. Germline CDR1 is SGHVS and CDR2 is FNYEAQ. The CDR3 is made up of 15 amino acids. CDR3 in amino acids: CASSLEAAFLNEQFF. DNA of the CDR3: TGTGCCAGCAGCTTAGAAGCGGCCTTTCTCAATGAGCAGTTCTTC.

In its sample, this clone was seen once. The chain joins TRBV7-6 to TRBJ1-1; 8 bases are a match to TRBD1. The CDR3 loop spans 14 amino acids. CDR1 and CDR2 (germline): SGHVS, FNYEAQ. Losses at the gene ends were 5 bases for V and 1 base for J; bases not matched to a gene: 3. This CDR3 reads CASSKGTGNTEAFF. Written as DNA, the CDR3 is TGTGCCAGCAGCAAAGGGACAGGGAACACTGAAGCTTTCTTT.

The genes are TRBV5-6 and TRBJ1-2, with 7 positions matching TRBD1. The trim removed 4 bases at V and 4 bases at J, leaving 7 bases unmatched. The germline gives CDR1 SGHDT, CDR2 YYEEEE. CDR3 length: 14 amino acids. The CDR3 DNA reads TGTGCCAGCAGCCCGGACCCAGGGGGCTATGGCTACACCTTC. This sequence encodes CASSPDPGGYGYTF.

This rearrangement joins TRBV6-5 to TRBJ1-5, with D tentatively TRBD1 (5 bases). The V end lost 6 bases, the J end lost 6 bases, and 15 bases lay between the germline ends. Per the germline V gene, CDR1 is MNHEY and CDR2 is SVGAGI. The CDR3 loop spans 14 amino acids. CDR3 sequence (DNA): TGTGCCAGCAGCCTGATTAGGGGTGGTCAGCCCCAGCATTTT. This translates into CASSLIRGGQPQHF.

This chain connects TRBV6-5 to TRBJ2-7; 10 bases map to TRBD1. Germline loops: CDR1 MNHEY, CDR2 SVGAGI. This CDR3 has 15 amino acids. With V trimmed by 5 bases and J by 4 bases, 8 bases remained unmatched. CDR3 amino acids: CASSRWRQGAYEQYF. CDR3 DNA sequence: TGTGCCAGCAGTCGTTGGAGACAGGGGGCGTACGAGCAGTACTTC.

The rearrangement links TRBV5-1 to TRBJ1-3; D unresolved. In germline, CDR1 is SGHRS, CDR2 YFSETQ. This CDR3 contains 15 residues. Deletions cut 0 bases from V and 0 bases from J, with 7 bases between. CDR3 loop: CASSLEELSGNTIYF. CDR3 coding DNA: TGCGCCAGCAGCTTGGAAGAACTCTCTGGAAACACCATATATTTT.

This rearrangement joins TRBV3-1 (or the pseudogene TRBV3-2) to TRBJ2-7, with 13 bases identical to TRBD2. Per germline, CDR1 LGHDT and CDR2 YNNKEL (reference sequence). The CDR3 totals 14 residues. The J segment lost 7 bases and the V segment lost 5 bases, leaving 5 bases of the junction unmatched. CDR3 loop: CASSTLTSGREQYF. As DNA, the CDR3 is TGTGCCAGCAGCACCTTGACTAGCGGGAGGGAGCAGTACTTC.

The V and J genes are TRBV14 and TRBJ1-2; D unclear. The CDR3 is made up of 13 amino acids. The germline gives CDR1 SGHDN, CDR2 FVKESK. V was trimmed by 4 bases and J by 10 bases, leaving 16 bases between them. This CDR3 is CASSPRAGLSYTF. CDR3 coding DNA: TGTGCCAGCAGCCCAAGGGCCGGACTTTCCTACACCTTC.

This sequence joins TRBV2 and TRBJ2-7; a possible D gene is TRBD2 (7 bases). Trimming removed 8 bases from V and 5 bases from J, with 16 bases in between. CDR3 length equals 13 residues. The germline CDR1 and CDR2 sequences are SNHLY and FYNNEI. The CDR3 sequence: CASGEGEVNEQYV. In DNA, the CDR3 is TGTGCCAGCGGGGAGGGGGAGGTGAACGAGCAGTACGTC.

The chain has TRBV3-1 (or the pseudogene TRBV3-2) and TRBJ1-6; TRBD1 is a possible D gene (5 bases). CDR1 and CDR2 from the germline V gene are LGHDT and YNNKEL (reference sequence). This CDR3 spans 13 amino acids. V lost 4 bases to trimming and J lost 10 bases, with 11 bases between them. The CDR3 region has the DNA TGTGCCAGCAGCCCCGACAGTGACTCACCCCTCCACTTT. Encoded protein: CASSPDSDSPLHF.

The chain couples TRBV28 to TRBJ1-1; D may be TRBD1 (5 bases). The CDR3 runs 15 residues. V lost 3 bases and J 6 bases, leaving 17 bases between the germline ends. Germline V gives CDR1 MDHEN, CDR2 SYDVKM. DNA of the CDR3: TGTGCCAGCAGTTTGCCGACCCGGCGGGGCGCTGAAGCTTTCTTT. Encoded protein: CASSLPTRRGAEAFF.

The chain couples TRBV3-1 (or the pseudogene TRBV3-2) to TRBJ2-7; the match to TRBD1 covers 7 bases. Trimming took 2 bases from V and 6 from J; bases not matched to a gene: 4. Germline V gene lookup returns CDR1 LGHDT and CDR2 YNNKEL (reference sequence). The CDR3 covers 13 residues. The CDR3 DNA reads as TGTGCCAGCAGCCAATACAGGGGAGCCGAGCAGTACTTC. Translated: CASSQYRGAEQYF.

The DNA for the CDR3 is TGTGCCAGCAGCTCCCATGTGGGGAGTCAGCCCCAGCATTTT. Its translation: CASSSHVGSQPQHF. V usage is TRBV6-5 and J usage is TRBJ1-5; D is undetermined. The CDR3 runs 14 residues. CDR1 MNHEY and CDR2 SVGAGI come from the germline V gene. V lost 6 bases and J 6 bases, leaving 15 bases between the germline ends.

This clone came up a few times. This sequence joins TRBV10-1 and TRBJ2-3, with D unclear. Per the germline V gene, CDR1 is WNHNN and CDR2 is SYGVQD (reference sequence). This CDR3 is 14 amino acids long. Trimming stripped 4 bases from V and 1 base from J, with 9 bases between. DNA of the CDR3: TGCGCCAGCAGTGGGAGAAAAGGCACAGATACGCAGTATTTT. Its translation is CASSGRKGTDTQYF.

This clone was seen a single time. No conserved phenylalanine or tryptophan ends this CDR3, so it is likely a read error. The DNA is left out, because the CDR3 cannot be placed on it with certainty; the CDR3 is given as TCRdb lists it. The chain joins TRBV5-4 to TRBJ2-7; no check of the table's D call, TRBD1, against the DNA was made. The germline gives CDR1 SGHNT, CDR2 YYREEE (reference sequence). Counting both end residues, the CDR3 totals 8 amino acids. CDR3 residues: CASSLVLR.

The rearrangement joins TRBV7-9 to TRBJ1-5, with D possibly being TRBD1 (5 bases). The V end lost 2 bases, the J end lost 4 bases, and 15 bases lay between the germline ends. This CDR3 comprises 16 residues. Looked up from germline, CDR1 is SEHNR and CDR2 is FQNEAQ (reference sequence). The CDR3 protein is CASSLSGMGGNQPQHF. In DNA, the CDR3 is TGTGCCAGCAGCTTATCGGGGATGGGGGGTAATCAGCCCCAGCATTTT.

This clone was observed a few times. The CDR3 loop reads CASSLRQGKNIQYF. The CDR3 nucleotides read TGTGCCAGCAGCTTAAGACAGGGGAAAAACATTCAGTACTTC. The chain joins TRBV6-2 or TRBV6-3 to TRBJ2-4; 8 bases are a match to TRBD1. The V and J ends lost 6 bases and 4 bases, in that order; junction bases with no gene match: 5. The germline CDR1 and CDR2 sequences are MNHEY and SVGEGT. The CDR3 loop spans 14 amino acids.

This sequence joins TRBV19 and TRBJ2-5; D gene uncertain. Germline assignment: CDR1 LNHDA and CDR2 SQIVND (reference sequence). CDR3 length: 16 residues. The V gene lost 3 bases and the J gene lost 1 base, with 15 bases spanning the gap. The CDR3 region is CASSMSSARVQETQYF. For the CDR3, the DNA is TGTGCCAGTAGTATGTCATCCGCCCGGGTCCAAGAGACCCAGTACTTC.

V is TRBV19 and J is TRBJ1-5; 7 bases match TRBD1. The CDR3 is 15 residues long. V gave up 4 bases and J gave up 5 bases; unmatched junction bases: 8. The germline gives CDR1 LNHDA, CDR2 SQIVND (reference sequence). In DNA, the CDR3 is TGTGCCAGTAGTACGACAGGGTGGGGCGATCAGCCCCAGCATTTT. Its translation is CASSTTGWGDQPQHF. Using reference TRBV19 and TRBJ1-5 for the parts outside the CDR3, the full variable domain is DGGITQSPKYLFRKEGQNVTLSCEQNLNHDAMYWYRQDPGQGLRLIYYSQIVNDFQKGDIAEGYSVSREKKESFPLTVTSAQKNPTAFYLCASSTTGWGDQPQHFGDGTRLSIL.

The rearrangement links TRBV5-1 to TRBJ2-1, with 7 bases fitting TRBD2. Trimming cost V 4 bases and J 6 bases; bases outside gene matches: 4. There are 13 residues in the CDR3. CDR1 and CDR2 (germline): SGHRS, YFSETQ. CDR3 bases: TGCGCCAGCAGCCCCGGGACTACCAATGAGCAGTTCTTC. The encoded protein is CASSPGTTNEQFF.

The chain employs TRBV19 and TRBJ1-6, with 7 bases fitting TRBD1. The V gene's germline CDR1 is LNHDA and CDR2 SQIVND (reference sequence). The CDR3 length is 15 residues. Germline trimming cut 1 base from V and 10 bases from J; bases unmatched to any gene: 7. CDR3 sequence reads: CASSIVDRRESPLHF. The CDR3 DNA follows: TGTGCCAGTAGTATAGTGGACAGGAGAGAATCACCCCTCCACTTT.

The chain links TRBV18 to TRBJ2-1; TRBD2 aligns across 12 bases. The CDR3 length is 19 residues. CDR1 is KGHSH, CDR2 LQKENI, per germline. V lost 0 bases, J lost 5 bases, and 11 bases stayed unmatched. This chain's CDR3 is CASSPPSRLAGEADNEQFF. The CDR3 DNA is TGTGCCAGCTCACCACCGTCGAGACTAGCGGGAGAGGCGGACAATGAGCAGTTCTTC.

This clone was recorded only once. V gene TRBV7-2 combines with J gene TRBJ2-7; no clear D gene. The CDR3 consists of 14 residues. Trimming shortened V by 0 bases and J by 3 bases, and 9 bases separated the two germline ends. Germline assignment: CDR1 SGHTA and CDR2 FQGNSA. CDR3 sequence reads: CASSLAHYSYEQYF. DNA for the CDR3: TGTGCCAGCAGCTTAGCGCATTACAGCTACGAGCAGTACTTC. Supplemented by reference TRBV7-2 and TRBJ2-7, the full variable domain reads GAGVSQSPSNKVTEKGKDVELRCDPISGHTALYWYRQSLGQGLEFLIYFQGNSAPDKSGLPSDRFSAERTGGSVSTLTIQRTQQEDSAVYLCASSLAHYSYEQYFGPGTRLTVT.

The chain uses TRBV7-9 and TRBJ1-1, with D hard to call. The germline V gene has CDR1 SEHNR and CDR2 FQNEAQ (reference sequence). V was shortened by 3 bases and J by 2 bases, with 13 bases between the two germline ends. The CDR3 contains 15 residues. CDR3 bases: TGTGCCAGCAGCTTCGCCGGGAACCCAAACACTGAAGCTTTCTTT. This sequence encodes CASSFAGNPNTEAFF.